The clone carrying this TCR beta chain was counted a few times. Its antigen is not identified. The data belong to a study of identical twins. Overall study findings and caveats: Cross-sectional statistical analysis, not tracking of the same donors, underpinned the conclusions.

Through template switching, a universal primer site was introduced, and the cDNA contained unique molecular identifiers. TCRdb passed the 5' RACE reads through MiXCR, listing each CDR3 protein once. The repertoire holds about 220,000 distinct CDR3 sequences, roughly 7.5% seen once, with about 1.8% in the top ten. The germline V and J ends were trimmed by 6 bases and 1 base, with 14 bases remaining between them. The CDR3 covers 15 residues. Germline values: CDR1 SNHLY, CDR2 FYNNEI. The same specimen was also included in a second study, on yellow fever vaccine responses in identical twins.

Sequencing was done on a sample of memory (CD45RO+) T cells sorted from blood. This chain joins TRBV2 and TRBJ2-3, with a tentative D call TRBD1 (6 bases). This TCR came from a woman younger than 35 in good health. CDR3 DNA sequence: TGTGCCAGCAGGCTACTCCGACAGGGCACAGATACGCAGTATTTT. Protein sequence: CASRLLRQGTDTQYF.